The present TCR beta chain was sequenced within a study of beta chain features in type 1 diabetes. Findings of the study overall: Patients' naive, central memory and regulatory TCRB repertoires appeared more alike than those of healthy donors. Moderate but significant shortening of TCRB CDR3s was recorded in all four CD4+ subsets from Type 1 diabetes patients. PCR may have favored shorter templates equally in patients and controls. High-TCR-expressing cells could be over-represented by cDNA sequencing.

The CDR3 has 13 residues. Per the germline V gene, CDR1 is SGHDN and CDR2 is FVKESK. Trimming stripped 3 bases from V and 7 bases from J, with 12 bases between. As every portion of the isolated RNA was reverse transcribed, the sequencing read expressed TCRB transcripts. Assay used: immunoSEQ multiplex PCR; TCRdb lists only in-frame clones, some missing. The sample yields roughly 330,000 clones, approximately 9.9% seen once. This clone was seen a few times. Its antigen is still unknown. The sequencing sample was made of naive CD4+ T cells from blood. The rearrangement links TRBV14 to TRBJ2-5, with a weak D call TRBD1 (5 bases). This sequence originates from a woman in her thirties in good health. CDR3 sequence (DNA): TGTGCCAGCAGCCAGATGTCTACAGGGACCCAGTACTTC. Translating it yields CASSQMSTGTQYF.